This TCR beta chain was sequenced in a study of OX40 agonist ivuxolimab in advanced cancers. Study-level points and caveats: Expanded clones tended on average to be more numerous among CD8+ T cells than CD4+.

Profiled with immunoSEQ multiplex PCR; TCRdb holds only in-frame clones, not every one. The sample records fewer than 90,000 clones, 70% to 90% being singletons. The CDR3 extends over 18 amino acids. Germline CDR1 is SGHTA and CDR2 is FQGNSA. Trimming took off 1 base at V and 1 base at J, with 19 bases between the two ends. This clone was observed once. Its antigen is currently unknown. The TCR was taken from an adult with an advanced solid tumor such as melanoma, head and neck, liver or kidney cancer. The chain is built from TRBV7-2 and TRBJ1-1; D perhaps matches TRBD1 (5 bases). The sequencing here drew on CD4+ or CD8+ T cells sorted from blood, taken in a trial of the OX40 agonist ivuxolimab. In nucleotides, the CDR3 is TGTGCCAGCAGCTTAGTATCGGGTCGGGGGACGAGGAACACTGAAGCTTTCTTT. Amino acid sequence: CASSLVSGRGTRNTEAFF.